These 21 T cell receptor beta chains originate from one sample sequenced in a study of blood T cell repertoires in COVID-19. Libraries were prepared by immunoSEQ multiplex PCR; TCRdb keeps only in-frame clonotypes and omits some of them. The sample records under 500,000 clones, 87% being singletons. Input material: PBMCs or T cells enriched from blood (not recorded which). The source is a woman between 18 and 29 years old with acute COVID-19.

This chain uses TRBV10-1 with TRBJ1-2; D possibly corresponds to TRBD1 (5 bases). The CDR3 has 13 amino acids. Germline V lookup: CDR1 WNHNN, CDR2 SYGVQD (reference sequence). V was cut by 1 base and J by 6 bases, with 9 bases left in between. DNA of the CDR3: TGCGCCAGCAGTGAGTTGGACACCGATGGCTACACCTTC. Translated: CASSELDTDGYTF.

This chain joins TRBV18 and TRBJ2-3, with 7 bases matching TRBD1. CDR1 KGHSH and CDR2 LQKENI come from the germline V gene. This CDR3 region has 14 residues. Trimming took 3 bases from V and 4 from J; bases not matched to a gene: 4. CDR3 in amino acids: CASSPGQLPDTQYF. The CDR3 DNA is TGTGCCAGCTCACCGGGACAGCTTCCAGATACGCAGTATTTT.

The chain carries TRBV2 and TRBJ2-7; the D gene is possibly TRBD1 (6 bases). Germline assignment: CDR1 SNHLY and CDR2 FYNNEI. The CDR3 sequence is 15 residues long. The germline V and J ends were trimmed by 2 bases and 4 bases, with 15 bases remaining between them. CDR3 coding DNA: TGTGCCAGCAGTGAACTTTCGCAGGGGACGTACGAGCAGTACTTC. Translated, it gives CASSELSQGTYEQYF.

A remark on this clone: Other DNA sequences in the same sample also yield this CDR3. The chain recombines TRBV2 with TRBJ1-5; perhaps TRBD1 as D (6 bases). Germline V gene data show CDR1 as SNHLY and CDR2 as FYNNEI. CDR3 length equals 13 residues. V was cut by 6 bases and J by 3 bases, with 9 bases left in between. DNA of the CDR3: TGTGCCAGCAGCGGACAGTCCAATCAGCCCCAGCATTTT. It translates to CASSGQSNQPQHF.

The CDR3 loop is CASSLRTYGYTF. The CDR3 DNA reads as TGTGCCAGCAGCCTCAGAACCTATGGCTACACCTTC. The V and J genes are TRBV3-1 (or the pseudogene TRBV3-2) and TRBJ1-2; no clear D gene. The CDR3 consists of 12 residues. Trimming stripped 4 bases from V and 4 bases from J, with 7 bases between. CDR1 and CDR2 (germline): LGHDT, YNNKEL (reference sequence).

This rearrangement joins TRBV28 to TRBJ1-3; TRBD1 aligns across 8 bases. Germline values: CDR1 MDHEN, CDR2 SYDVKM. V was pared by 1 base and J by 1 base, with 12 bases of the junction left unmatched. CDR3 length: 19 amino acids. The CDR3 sequence is CASSLFGVGDRSSGNTIYF. For the CDR3, the DNA is TGTGCCAGCAGTTTATTTGGGGTCGGGGACAGGTCGTCTGGAAACACCATATATTTT.

The chain carries TRBV30 and TRBJ2-2; the match to TRBD2 covers 9 bases. V lost 5 bases to trimming and J lost 8 bases; unmatched junction nucleotides: 21. This CDR3 spans 18 amino acids. Germline values: CDR1 GTSNPN, CDR2 SVGIG (reference sequence). CDR3 in DNA: TGTGCCTGGTTTCCTATGGGGGAAAGGATTAGCGGGAGAGGGGAGCTGTTTTTT. Translating it yields CAWFPMGERISGRGELFF.

The chain recombines TRBV7-8 with TRBJ2-4, with D perhaps matching TRBD2 (6 bases). Per the germline V gene, CDR1 is SGHVS and CDR2 is FQNEAQ. The V gene lost 0 bases and the J gene lost 0 bases, with 12 bases spanning the gap. This CDR3 has 17 residues. The CDR3 region is CASSLASGGIAKNIQYF. DNA of the CDR3: TGTGCCAGCAGCTTAGCGTCCGGCGGGATAGCCAAAAACATTCAGTACTTC.

V gene TRBV9 combines with J gene TRBJ2-1; D is unclear. The CDR3 runs 13 residues. The V and J ends lost 0 bases and 7 bases respectively, with 8 bases between them. CDR1 SGDLS and CDR2 YYNGEE come from the germline V gene. The CDR3 DNA sequence: TGTGCCAGCAGCGTAGGAGGTTGGAATGAGCAGTTCTTC. Its protein is CASSVGGWNEQFF. The full variable domain, rest sourced from reference TRBV9 and TRBJ2-1, is DSGVTQTPKHLITATGQRVTLRCSPRSGDLSVYWYQQSLDQGLQFLIQYYNGEERAKGNILERFSAQQFPDLHSELNLSSLELGDSALYFCASSVGGWNEQFFGPGTRLTVL.

The chain uses TRBV15 and TRBJ1-2; the D gene is possibly TRBD1 (6 bases). This CDR3 region has 16 residues. Germline V gene sequence: CDR1 LNHNV, CDR2 YYDKDF (reference sequence). Trimming pared 5 bases from V and 4 bases from J, leaving 20 bases between. CDR3 nucleotide sequence: TGTGCCACCAGCGGAGGGGGGGTCAAGGAGACCTATGGCTACACCTTC. Translating gives CATSGGGVKETYGYTF. Full variable domain (rest looked up from reference TRBV15 and TRBJ1-2): DAMVIQNPRYQVTQFGKPVTLSCSQTLNHNVMYWYQQKSSQAPKLLFHYYDKDFNNEADTPDNFQSRRPNTSFCFLDIRSPGLGDTAMYLCATSGGGVKETYGYTFGSGTRLTVV.

This chain uses TRBV27 with TRBJ2-1, with D maybe TRBD1 (5 bases). The CDR3 covers 15 residues. Germline values: CDR1 MNHEY, CDR2 SMNVEV (reference sequence). V shed 7 bases and J shed 9 bases, with 22 bases lying between them. CDR3 in DNA: TGTGCCAGCATCCTCACCCACAGGTCCGGCGGTGAGCAGTTCTTC. It encodes CASILTHRSGGEQFF.

J is TRBJ2-3 and V is TRBV5-1; 13 bases fit TRBD2. Germline V gives CDR1 SGHRS, CDR2 YFSETQ. This CDR3 region has 17 residues. V dropped 4 bases and J dropped 2; count of bases not matched to a gene: 7. The CDR3 DNA reads TGCGCCAGCAGCCCGGGACTAGCGGGGTTTAACACAGATACGCAGTATTTT. It is translated as CASSPGLAGFNTDTQYF.

Of note for this clone: The DNA is omitted, as the CDR3 cannot be located on it reliably, and the CDR3 follows TCRdb's listing. The CDR3 spells CASSSSAGQNTEAFF. The chain recombines TRBV6-2 or TRBV6-3 with TRBJ1-1; TRBD1, the D gene given by the table, was not confirmed from the DNA. The CDR3 comprises 15 residues, both ends counted. Germline V gene sequence: CDR1 MNHEY, CDR2 SVGEGT.

The V gene is TRBV14, the J gene TRBJ1-3; TRBD1 might be the D (5 bases). The CDR3 has 14 amino acids. Germline V CDR1 and CDR2: SGHDN, FVKESK. V lost 2 bases and J lost 4, with 9 bases in between. This CDR3 is CASSQRRTGNTIYF. Here the CDR3 DNA reads TGTGCCAGCAGCCAACGAAGGACAGGAAACACCATATATTTT.

The chain employs TRBV5-1 and TRBJ1-3, with TRBD1 matching over 7 bases. The CDR3 spans 14 residues. The germline CDR1 and CDR2 sequences are SGHRS and YFSETQ. After removal of 3 bases from V and 2 bases from J, the junction contained 2 bases not matched to a gene. For the CDR3, the DNA is TGCGCCAGCAGCTGGGACAGTGCTGGAAACACCATATATTTT. It is translated as CASSWDSAGNTIYF.

This clone was counted a single time. The chain has TRBV3-1 (or the pseudogene TRBV3-2) and TRBJ1-2; a weak D match, TRBD1 (5 bases). Germline CDR1 reads LGHDT; CDR2 reads YNNKEL (reference sequence). Trimming removed 1 base at V and 1 base at J, with 7 bases between. This CDR3 has 14 amino acids. The CDR3 coding sequence is TGTGCCAGCAGCCAAGTACAGGATAACTATGGCTACACCTTC. It yields the protein CASSQVQDNYGYTF.

V and J are TRBV28 and TRBJ1-1; 7 nucleotides line up with TRBD1. This CDR3 has 15 residues. CDR1 MDHEN and CDR2 SYDVKM come from the germline V gene. V was pared by 4 bases and J by 2 bases, with 7 bases of the junction left unmatched. The CDR3 region is CASSYAQGPNTEAFF. The CDR3 coding sequence is TGTGCCAGCAGTTATGCACAGGGGCCCAACACTGAAGCTTTCTTT.

V and J are TRBV11-3 and TRBJ2-1, with TRBD1 matching 9 bases. With V trimmed by 0 bases and J by 7 bases, 4 bases remained unmatched. This CDR3 region has 15 residues. CDR1 and CDR2 from the germline V gene are SGHNT and YENEEA. The CDR3 reads CASSLEGQGWNEQFF. CDR3 nucleotides: TGTGCCAGCAGCTTAGAAGGACAGGGGTGGAATGAGCAGTTCTTC.

A few counts support this clone. The CDR3 DNA is TGTGCCAGTACCGGACAGGGGGCCGGGGAGCTGTTTTTT. Its translation: CASTGQGAGELFF. The gene calls are TRBV19 and TRBJ2-2, with TRBD1 identical over 10 bases. V shed 7 bases and J 6 bases; nucleotides not matched to a gene: 2. Germline V gene data show CDR1 as LNHDA and CDR2 as SQIVND (reference sequence). This CDR3 has 13 amino acids.

The chain links TRBV7-7 to TRBJ2-1; a weak D match, TRBD2 (5 bases). This CDR3 comprises 16 residues. Trimming stripped 4 bases from V and 2 bases from J, with 15 bases between. Germline loops: CDR1 SSHAT, CDR2 FNYEAQ (reference sequence). The CDR3 DNA reads as TGTGCCAGCAGCTCGGATCCCTCCGGGGCCTACAATGAGCAGTTCTTC. As protein: CASSSDPSGAYNEQFF. The whole variable domain, filled in from reference TRBV7-7 and TRBJ2-1, reads GAGVSQSPRYKVTKRGQDVTLRCDPISSHATLYWYQQALGQGPEFLTYFNYEAQPDKSGLPSDRFSAERPEGSISTLTIQRTEQRDSAMYRCASSSDPSGAYNEQFFGPGTRLTVL.

With respect to this clone: Other nucleotide sequences in the sample specify the same CDR3. The chain recombines TRBV4-1 with TRBJ1-5; D call uncertain. CDR1 MGHRA and CDR2 YSYEKL come from the germline V gene. There are 14 residues in the CDR3. Between the trimmed V and J ends, which lost 1 base and 4 bases, there was a span of 8 bases. CDR3 region: CASSQVGGNQPQHF. The CDR3 bases are TGCGCCAGCAGCCAAGTAGGCGGGAATCAGCCCCAGCATTTT.